This T cell receptor beta chain was sequenced in a study of blood T cell repertoires in COVID-19. Overall study: Sources were T cells, B-cell-depleted T cells, or PBMCs; the material itself was cDNA or gDNA.

The V and J ends lost 5 bases and 3 bases respectively, with 15 bases between them. The V gene's germline CDR1 is SGHAT and CDR2 FQNNGV. The CDR3 sequence is 15 residues long. Sequencing was performed with immunoSEQ multiplex PCR; in TCRdb, only in-frame clones are kept and a portion is missing. Here the sample spans 150,000 to 250,000 clones, approximately 90% being singletons. The chain links TRBV11-2 to TRBJ2-3; D might be TRBD2 (6 bases). The receptor was derived from a woman aged 25 to 45 who had recovered from COVID-19. The sample comprised PBMCs or T cells enriched from blood (not recorded which). The CDR3, as DNA: TGTGCCAGCAGCCCGCCGGGACTTACTACAGATACGCAGTATTTT. It encodes CASSPPGLTTDTQYF. Supplemented by reference TRBV11-2 and TRBJ2-3, the full variable domain reads EAGVAQSPRYKIIEKRQSVAFWCNPISGHATLYWYQQILGQGPKLLIQFQNNGVVDDSQLPKDRFSAERLKGVDSTLKIQPAKLEDSAVYLCASSPPGLTTDTQYFGPGTRLTVL.